This TCR beta chain derives from a study of CD4 T cells in relation to SARS-CoV-2 and coronaviruses. Study-level background: PBMCs were cultured with antigen for roughly 10 days before TCR beta sequencing.

A word on this clone: Its antigen is not identified.

For roughly ten days, about 9.9 x 10^4 sorted CD4+ cells grew with T cell-depleted PBMCs and CEF. Points from the study as a whole: SARS-CoV-2-driven expansion was significantly weaker in crossreactive than monoreactive clones.

Naive and memory CD4+ T cells were cultured with CEF, then survey-sequenced. Sequencing used immunoSEQ multiplex PCR; TCRdb keeps in-frame clones, though not all of them. Seen here are about 41,000 clones, over 70% observed once, and the top ten hold around 1.2%. The TCR comes from an adult with COVID-19. The sample was naive CD4+ T cells from PBMCs, cultured in vitro. Subset here: naive CD4+ T cells isolated by negative enrichment.

The CDR3 here is CASSLIHGELFF. CDR3 coding DNA: TGTGCCAGCAGCTTAATACACGGGGAGCTGTTTTTT. The chain is built from TRBV7-3 and TRBJ2-2; D uncertain. Germline V lookup: CDR1 SGHTA, CDR2 FQGTGA. This CDR3 comprises 12 residues. Trimming removed 1 base at V and 7 bases at J, with 4 bases between. Combining the CDR3 with reference TRBV7-3 and TRBJ2-2 gives the whole variable domain GAGVSQTPSNKVTEKGKYVELRCDPISGHTALYWYRQSLGQGPEFLIYFQGTGAADDSGLPNDRFFAVRPEGSVSTLKIQRTERGDSAVYLCASSLIHGELFFGEGSRLTVL.